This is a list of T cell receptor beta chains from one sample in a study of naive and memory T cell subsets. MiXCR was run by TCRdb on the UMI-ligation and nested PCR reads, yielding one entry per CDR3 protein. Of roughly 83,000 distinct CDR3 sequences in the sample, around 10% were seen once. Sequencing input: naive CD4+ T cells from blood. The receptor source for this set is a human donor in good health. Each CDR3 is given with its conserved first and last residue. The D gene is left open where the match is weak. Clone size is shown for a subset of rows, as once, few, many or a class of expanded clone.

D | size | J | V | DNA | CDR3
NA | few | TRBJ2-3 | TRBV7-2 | TGTGCCAGCAGCCAGGGGAGGGCGGGCACAGATACGCAGTATTTT | CASSQGRAGTDTQYF
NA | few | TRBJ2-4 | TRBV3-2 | TGTGCCAGCAGCCCCGGGACTAGCGGCTTAGCCAAAAACATTCAGTACTTC | CASSPGTSGLAKNIQYF
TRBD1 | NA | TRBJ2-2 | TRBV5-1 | TGCGCCAGCAGCTTGGCGGTTTTGTCAGGGGGTTCGAACACCGGGGAGCTGTTTTTT | CASSLAVLSGGSNTGELFF
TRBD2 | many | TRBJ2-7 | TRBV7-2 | TGTGCCAGCAGCTCCAGGACTAGTGTCGATTTGCAGCAGTACTTC | CASSSRTSVDLQQYF
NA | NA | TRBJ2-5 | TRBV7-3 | TGTGCCAGCAGCATCGACAGGCAAGAGACCCAGTACTTC | CASSIDRQETQYF
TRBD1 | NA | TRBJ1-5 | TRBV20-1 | TGCAGTGCACGAACCGGGACAGGGTTTGGTCAGCCCCAGCATTTT | CSARTGTGFGQPQHF
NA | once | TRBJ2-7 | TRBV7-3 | TGTGCCAGCAGCGACATAGTGGGAATACCCTACGAGCAGTACTTC | CASSDIVGIPYEQYF
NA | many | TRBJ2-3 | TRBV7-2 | TGTGCCAGCAGCGCCTCCTTGGATACGCAGTATTTT | CASSASLDTQYF
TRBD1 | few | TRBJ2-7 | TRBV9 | TGTGCCAGCAGCGCGCGGACAGGGGGGTACGAGCAGTACTTC | CASSARTGGYEQYF
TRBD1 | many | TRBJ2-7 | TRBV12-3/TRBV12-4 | TGTGCCAGCAGTTCAGGGGGCGTCCTCTACGAGCAGTACTTC | CASSSGGVLYEQYF
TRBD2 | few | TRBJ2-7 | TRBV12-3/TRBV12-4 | TGTGCCAGCAGTTTATCAAGTAGCGGGGTCTCCTACGAGCAGTACTTC | CASSLSSSGVSYEQYF
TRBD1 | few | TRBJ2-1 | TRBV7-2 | TGTGCCAGCAGCAGCAAAACCGGGACAGGGAGTGGCGGAATATCCTACAATGAGCAGTTCTTC | CASSSKTGTGSGGISYNEQFF
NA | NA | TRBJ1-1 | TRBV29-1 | TGCAGCGTCCGGGACGGTATGAACACTGAAGCTTTCTTT | CSVRDGMNTEAFF
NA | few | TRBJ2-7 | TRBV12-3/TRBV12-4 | TGTGCCAGCAGCCTAGGGACTGGAGAGCAGTACTTC | CASSLGTGEQYF
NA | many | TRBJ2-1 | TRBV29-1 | TGCAGCGTCAGGGACTTGATAGATGAGCAGTTCTTC | CSVRDLIDEQFF
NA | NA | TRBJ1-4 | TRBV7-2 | TGTGCCAGCAGCTTAGCCGGACTGATATGGGAAAAACTGTTTTTT | CASSLAGLIWEKLFF
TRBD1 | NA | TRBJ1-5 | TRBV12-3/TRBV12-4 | TGTGCCAGCAGTTTGACAGGGAGTCAGCCCCAGCATTTT | CASSLTGSQPQHF
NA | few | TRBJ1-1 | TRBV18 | TGTGCCAGCTCACCAAGTAGGAGGAACACTGAAGCTTTCTTT | CASSPSRRNTEAFF
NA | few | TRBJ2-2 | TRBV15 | TGTGCCACCGGGGCCAGGCCTAACACCGGGGAGCTGTTTTTT | CATGARPNTGELFF
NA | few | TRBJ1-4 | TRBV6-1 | TGTGCCAGCAGTGAGGAACAGGAGGACGAAAAACTGTTTTTT | CASSEEQEDEKLFF
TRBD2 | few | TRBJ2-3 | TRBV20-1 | TGCAGTGCTAGGACGGGACTAGCTACAGATACGCAGTATTTT | CSARTGLATDTQYF
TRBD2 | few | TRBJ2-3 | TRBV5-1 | TGCGCCAGCAGCCCCCTAGCGGGACACACAGATACGCAGTATTTT | CASSPLAGHTDTQYF
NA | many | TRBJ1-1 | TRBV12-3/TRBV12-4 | TGTGCCAGCAGTTTAGCCAAGACAGTGAACACTGAAGCTTTCTTT | CASSLAKTVNTEAFF
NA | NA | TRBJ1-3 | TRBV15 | TGTGCCACCAGCAGAAGTAGCTCTGGAAACACCATATATTTT | CATSRSSSGNTIYF
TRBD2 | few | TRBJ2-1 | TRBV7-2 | TGTGCCAGCAACACGGGAGGGGCGTCCTACAATGAGCAGTTCTTC | CASNTGGASYNEQFF
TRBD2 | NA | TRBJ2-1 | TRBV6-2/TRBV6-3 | TGTGCCAGCAGTTCCTGGACTAGCGGGGGGGCCGTTGAGCAGTTCTTC | CASSSWTSGGAVEQFF
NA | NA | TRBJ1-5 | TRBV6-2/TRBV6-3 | TGTGCCAGCAGTTCTAGCGGGCGGAGTCAGCCCCAGCATTTT | CASSSSGRSQPQHF
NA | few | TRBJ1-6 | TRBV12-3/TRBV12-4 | TGTGCCAGCAGTCTCCACCTCTCCTATAATTCACCCCTCCACTTT | CASSLHLSYNSPLHF
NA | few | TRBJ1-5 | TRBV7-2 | TGTGCCAGCAGCTCAAGGAGGTCGGGGCAGCCCCAGCATTTT | CASSSRRSGQPQHF
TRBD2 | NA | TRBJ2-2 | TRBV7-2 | TGTGCCAGCAGCTCCTTCAAGACTAGCGGGGGTGCCGGGGAGCTGTTTTTT | CASSSFKTSGGAGELFF
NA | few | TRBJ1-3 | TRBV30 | TGTGCCTGGAGCGCCGAATTGACAGAAGGGCGAAACACCATATATTTT | CAWSAELTEGRNTIYF
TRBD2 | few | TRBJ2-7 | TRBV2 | TGTGCCAGCAGTCCAACGGGACTAGCGGGACGGGGGGCCGAGCAGTACTTC | CASSPTGLAGRGAEQYF
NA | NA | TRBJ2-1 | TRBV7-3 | TGTGCCAGCAGCTCAGGACAGCCCTACAATGAGCAGTTCTTC | CASSSGQPYNEQFF
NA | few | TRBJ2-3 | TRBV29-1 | TGCAGCGTTGCCCCCGCTCTCACAGATACGCAGTATTTT | CSVAPALTDTQYF
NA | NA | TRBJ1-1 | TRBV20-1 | TGCAGTGCTAGAGACGGTTTCTTT | CSARDGFF
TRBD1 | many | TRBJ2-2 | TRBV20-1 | TGCAGTGCTAGAGATGGGACAGGGTACACCGGGGAGCTGTTTTTT | CSARDGTGYTGELFF
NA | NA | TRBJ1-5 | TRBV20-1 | TGCAGTGCTAGAGATGAAGTCGGAGGGTCGAGTGATCAGCCCCAGCATTTT | CSARDEVGGSSDQPQHF
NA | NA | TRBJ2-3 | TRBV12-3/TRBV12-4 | TGTGCCAGCAGTTTGATCCGGGATACGCAGTATTTT | CASSLIRDTQYF
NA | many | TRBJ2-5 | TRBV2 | TGTGCCAGCTCCTTAGCTCCCGAGACCCAGTACTTC | CASSLAPETQYF
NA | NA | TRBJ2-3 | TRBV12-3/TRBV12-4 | TGTGCCAGCACCAAGTCGCTGGACTTATATCGGGATACGCAGTATTTT | CASTKSLDLYRDTQYF
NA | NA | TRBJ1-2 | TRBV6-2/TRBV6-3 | TGTGCCAGCAGTTACCGGGGCTATGGCTACACCTTC | CASSYRGYGYTF
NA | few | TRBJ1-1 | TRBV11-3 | TGTGCCAGCAGCTTGACACAGGGTTCTTACACTGAAGCTTTCTTT | CASSLTQGSYTEAFF
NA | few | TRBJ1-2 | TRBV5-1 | TGCGCCAGCAGCGCGGAGTCGGGCTACACCTTC | CASSAESGYTF
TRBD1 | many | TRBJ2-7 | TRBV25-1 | TGTGCCAGCAGTGAATCGACAGGGGGCGCCTACGAGCAGTACTTC | CASSESTGGAYEQYF
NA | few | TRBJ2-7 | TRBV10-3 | TGTGCCATCAGTGAGTCCCACAGTACCTACGAGCAGTACTTC | CAISESHSTYEQYF
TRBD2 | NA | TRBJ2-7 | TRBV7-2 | TGTGCCAGCAGCTTAGTCGTAGCGGGAGGGCCGATTGAGCAGTACTTC | CASSLVVAGGPIEQYF
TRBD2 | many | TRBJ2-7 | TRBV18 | TGTGCCAGCTCTACCCCGGGAGGCTACGAGCAGTACTTC | CASSTPGGYEQYF
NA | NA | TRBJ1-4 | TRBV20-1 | TGCAGTGCTAGAGGAAGGGAGCGGGCCCAACTCGAAAAACTGTTTTTT | CSARGRERAQLEKLFF
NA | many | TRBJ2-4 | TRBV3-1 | TGTGCCAGCAGCCAAGAGCTAGCCAAAAACATTCAGTACTTC | CASSQELAKNIQYF
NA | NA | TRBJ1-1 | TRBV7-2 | TGTGCCAGCCGACTCCCGACGAACAGCCCCATGAACACTGAAGCTTTCTTT | CASRLPTNSPMNTEAFF
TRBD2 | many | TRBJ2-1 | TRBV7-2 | TGTGCCAGCAGCTTTAGCGGGGGGTCTTCCTACAATGAGCAGTTCTTC | CASSFSGGSSYNEQFF
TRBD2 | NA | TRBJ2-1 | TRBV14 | TGTGCCAGCAGCCAAGATTTGCGTGGGGGGGTCTACAATGAGCAGTTCTTC | CASSQDLRGGVYNEQFF
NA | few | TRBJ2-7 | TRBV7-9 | TGTGCCAGCACCCAGATTGCGGGCTACGAGCAGTACTTC | CASTQIAGYEQYF